The T cell receptor beta chain under discussion was sequenced for a study of T cells in Graves' hyperthyroidism and ophthalmopathy (dated by TCRdb to the late 2010s). Looking at the study overall: TCR V-J signatures able to tell the groups apart were searched for in a discovery cohort of 95 to 100 patients, of whom 40 to 45 had Graves' ophthalmopathy and under 65 had stable Graves' hyperthyroidism. After blood sampling, hyperthyroidism patients were treated with methimazole at a starting dose of 30 mg daily, and ophthalmopathy patients were treated with high-dose intravenous methylprednisolone. The roughly 91 discovery patients were randomly divided into training and test sets at a 7:3 ratio. The paper describes TCR Vbeta CDR3 sequencing of 140 or so peripheral blood samples, made up of 43 ophthalmopathy patients, more than 70 hyperthyroidism patients and about 17 progressor patients. Thyroid tissue and blood T-cell repertoires from about six Graves' hyperthyroidism patients were also compared in the study. Prospective prediction of ophthalmopathy was tested in an independent validation cohort consisting of fewer than 20 hyperthyroidism patients and approximately 16 patients who later progressed to ophthalmopathy.

Beyond this particular receptor, the publication reports: A model built on a 13 V-J signature distinguished ophthalmopathy from stable hyperthyroidism, reaching about 88% sensitivity and around 81% specificity in cross-validation and 80%/75% in testing. Sample size was not statistically predetermined, and investigators were not blinded to group allocation. Most expanded thyroid clonotypes (frequency above 0.001) were also detected in blood, a finding suggesting that blood repertoires may reflect thyroid immune responses. In validation, the model predicted progression to ophthalmopathy with roughly 66% sensitivity and 72.22% specificity, a median of roughly seven months before onset.

V is clipped by 2 bases and J by 11 bases, and the sequence between their germline boundaries is 9 bases long. Per the germline V gene, MGHDK is the CDR1 and SYGVNS is the CDR2. The CDR3, cysteine through phenylalanine, is 11 amino acids long. Of the read, only the CDR3 DNA is kept; its 33 bases are in frame from base 1. TCR beta CDR3 regions were amplified from RNA transcripts. The first round of RT-PCR for the TCR CDR3 was performed with the HTBI primer set and the Qiagen OneStep RT-PCR kit. The libraries were constructed in a second round of multiplex PCR and then size-selected and purified. Sequencing of the libraries was done on an Illumina HiSeq2000 using paired-end 100 bp reads. As for how the authors treated the data: SOAPnuke was used to process the raw data, with reads discarded if the reads contained adapters or uncalled bases, had a mean Phred below 15, or lacked an exact constant-primer or identifier match. COPE v1.2.5 was used to merge the high-quality paired reads, and each unique nucleotide sequence was defined as a clonotype. MiTCR v1.1 was used to align the clonotypes against IMGT TRBV, TRBD and TRBJ reference segments. Analysis was restricted to V-J combinations with a frequency above 0.0001, which covered 99.2% of repertoires. The TCS score was defined as the ratio of F50 (clonal expansion) to E x V (chaos), calculated using BLOSUM62-based TCRdist between CDR3 peptides within each V-J. Welch's t-statistics and random forest reduced around 550 V-J features to about 13, which were used in a naive Bayes classifier (R e1071). The similarity between thyroid and blood repertoires was quantified using the Morisita-Horn index. The raw public data were reprocessed by TCRdb itself: fastp quality trimming at Q25, MiXCR clonotype calling, in-frame beta chains only. When rows share a CDR3 protein, they turn into one entry using the most common DNA and genes. TCRdb, not the original authors, processed these V and J calls. Across this sample there are a few hundred thousand distinct CDR3 sequences, with roughly 45% seen only once. The ten largest make up about 45% of the sample.

This clonotype was observed a few times. What this receptor recognizes is not known. Base-call qualities are not available, and no considerably larger clone is one nucleotide away. Patients with uncontrolled infections, other autoimmune diseases, pregnancy or lactation were excluded. Clinical symptoms, serum thyroxine and TRAb, thyroid ultrasound, and orbital computed tomography formed the basis for the diagnoses. Total RNA was extracted using Trizol reagent, and RNA quality was assessed on an Agilent 2100 Bioanalyzer. The sequence was obtained from an adult woman with Graves' disease, either hyperthyroidism or ophthalmopathy (not recorded which). Sequenced input: peripheral blood or thyroid tissue (not recorded which). The rearrangement joined TRBV25-1 to TRBJ1-1; a confident D gene designation cannot be given. The DNA is TGTGCCAGCAGTGAAGGGAGGTGGGCTTTCTTT. Its translation is CASSEGRWAFF.